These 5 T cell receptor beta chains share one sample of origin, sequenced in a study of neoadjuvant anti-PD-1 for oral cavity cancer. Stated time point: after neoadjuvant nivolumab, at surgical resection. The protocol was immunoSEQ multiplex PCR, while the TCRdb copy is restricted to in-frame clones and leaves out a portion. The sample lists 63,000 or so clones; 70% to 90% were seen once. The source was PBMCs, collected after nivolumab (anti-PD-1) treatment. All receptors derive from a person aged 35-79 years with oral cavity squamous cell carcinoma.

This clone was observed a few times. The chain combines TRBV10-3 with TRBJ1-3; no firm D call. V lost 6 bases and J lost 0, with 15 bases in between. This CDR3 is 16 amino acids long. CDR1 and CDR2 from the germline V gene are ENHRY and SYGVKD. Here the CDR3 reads CAISPWGDRSGNTIYF. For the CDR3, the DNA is TGTGCCATCAGCCCCTGGGGAGACCGCTCTGGAAACACCATATATTTT.

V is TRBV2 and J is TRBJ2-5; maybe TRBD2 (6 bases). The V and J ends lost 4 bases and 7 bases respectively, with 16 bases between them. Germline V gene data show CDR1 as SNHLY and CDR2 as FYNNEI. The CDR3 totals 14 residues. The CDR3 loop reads CASSVTGVVGTQYF. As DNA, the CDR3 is TGTGCCAGCAGTGTTACGGGAGTGGTTGGGACCCAGTACTTC.

The CDR3 DNA reads as TGTGCCAGCCGAGGAGCAGGGGGCACCTATAATTCACCCCTCCACTTT. Its translation is CASRGAGGTYNSPLHF. This chain connects TRBV7-9 to TRBJ1-6; 8 nucleotides match TRBD1. CDR3 length equals 16 residues. CDR1 and CDR2 from the germline V gene are SEHNR and FQNEAQ (reference sequence). Unmatched junction bases numbered 8, after V lost 8 bases and J lost 2 bases.

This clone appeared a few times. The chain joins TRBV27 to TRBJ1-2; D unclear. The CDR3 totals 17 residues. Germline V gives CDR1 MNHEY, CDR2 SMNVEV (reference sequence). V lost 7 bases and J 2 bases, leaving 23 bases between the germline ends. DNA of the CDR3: TGTGCCAGCACCACACAGTTCAATCAGACTCGGAACTATGGCTACACCTTC. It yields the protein CASTTQFNQTRNYGYTF.

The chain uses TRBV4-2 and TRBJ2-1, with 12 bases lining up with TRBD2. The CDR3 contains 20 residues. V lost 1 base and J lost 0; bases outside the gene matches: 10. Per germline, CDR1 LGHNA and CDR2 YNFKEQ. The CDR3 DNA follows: TGTGCCAGCAGCCAAGTTTTCCTAGCGGGGGGGCGAAACTCCTACAATGAGCAGTTCTTC. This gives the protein CASSQVFLAGGRNSYNEQFF.